This record looks at one TCR beta chain sequence and its context. These data come from a study of blood T cell repertoires in COVID-19. For the study at large: Material from acute and convalescent COVID-19 was sourced from the United States, Italy and Spain. From T cells, B-cell-depleted T cells, or PBMCs came the material, which was cDNA or gDNA.

Original methodology: Counts of nucleated cells, estimated from reference gene primer amplification, were obtained. The repertoire was sequenced with immunoSEQ multiplex PCR; TCRdb's copy has only in-frame clones and lacks some. V, J and clone size were drawn from that table, and D and trimming were deduced from the DNA. Seen here are 350,000 to 450,000 clones, 85% to 90% observed once, and the top ten hold around 3%. The sample was peripheral blood. The clonotype comes from a human donor in a cohort sampled during active COVID-19.

For the CDR3, the DNA is TGTGCCAGCCAGACAGGGAGGGCCAACGTCCTGACTTTC. It yields the protein CASQTGRANVLTF. The chain carries TRBV6-5 and TRBJ2-6; 7 bases line up with TRBD1. CDR1 is MNHEY and CDR2 is SVGAGI in the germline V gene. The CDR3 is 13 amino acids. J was trimmed by 5 bases and V by 8 bases; bases with no gene match: 3.